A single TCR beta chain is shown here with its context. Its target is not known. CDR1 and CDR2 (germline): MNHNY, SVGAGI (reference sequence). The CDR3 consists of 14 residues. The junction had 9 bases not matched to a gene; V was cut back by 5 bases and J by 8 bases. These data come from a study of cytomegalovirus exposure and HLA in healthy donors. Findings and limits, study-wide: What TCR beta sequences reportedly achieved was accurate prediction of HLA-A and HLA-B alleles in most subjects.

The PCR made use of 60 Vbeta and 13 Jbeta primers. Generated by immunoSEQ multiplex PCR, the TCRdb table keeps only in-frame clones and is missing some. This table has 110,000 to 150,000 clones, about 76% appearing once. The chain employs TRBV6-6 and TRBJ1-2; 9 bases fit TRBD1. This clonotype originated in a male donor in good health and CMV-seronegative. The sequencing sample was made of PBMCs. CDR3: CASSGSGQGGGYTF. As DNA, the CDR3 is TGTGCCAGCAGTGGGTCGGGACAGGGAGGCGGCTACACCTTC.